The clone carrying this T cell receptor beta chain has a count of ten or more. Its specificity is not known. These data belong to a study of T cell repertoires in cytomegalovirus infection. Whole-study context: In public TCR beta signatures, there were indications of both CMV infection and matching HLA type.

The study's findings and limits: Pooled public TCR beta family frequency picked out CMV carriers with the relevant HLA. Clonotype analysis showed dominance of the ex vivo response by HLA-C-restricted CMV-specific TCR beta clonotypes.

Each CDR3 protein is one row after TCRdb ran MiXCR on the reads. The table includes roughly 120,000 distinct CDR3 sequences, over 9% detected once. The CDR3 covers 16 residues. J gave up 7 bases and V 2 bases, and 12 bases lay outside the gene matches. The germline V gene has CDR1 SGHTA and CDR2 FQGNSA. The TCR was taken from a human donor in good health (CMV status not recorded). Some clones in this sample may be carry-over from other donors' samples. Sequencing was performed on PBMCs, sequenced either directly or after in vitro stimulation (not recorded which). This rearrangement joins TRBV7-2 to TRBJ2-7, with 9 bases aligning to TRBD2. CDR3: CASSLRTSAAGGEQYF. For the CDR3, the DNA is TGTGCCAGCAGCTTAAGGACTAGCGCCGCGGGGGGGGAGCAGTACTTC.